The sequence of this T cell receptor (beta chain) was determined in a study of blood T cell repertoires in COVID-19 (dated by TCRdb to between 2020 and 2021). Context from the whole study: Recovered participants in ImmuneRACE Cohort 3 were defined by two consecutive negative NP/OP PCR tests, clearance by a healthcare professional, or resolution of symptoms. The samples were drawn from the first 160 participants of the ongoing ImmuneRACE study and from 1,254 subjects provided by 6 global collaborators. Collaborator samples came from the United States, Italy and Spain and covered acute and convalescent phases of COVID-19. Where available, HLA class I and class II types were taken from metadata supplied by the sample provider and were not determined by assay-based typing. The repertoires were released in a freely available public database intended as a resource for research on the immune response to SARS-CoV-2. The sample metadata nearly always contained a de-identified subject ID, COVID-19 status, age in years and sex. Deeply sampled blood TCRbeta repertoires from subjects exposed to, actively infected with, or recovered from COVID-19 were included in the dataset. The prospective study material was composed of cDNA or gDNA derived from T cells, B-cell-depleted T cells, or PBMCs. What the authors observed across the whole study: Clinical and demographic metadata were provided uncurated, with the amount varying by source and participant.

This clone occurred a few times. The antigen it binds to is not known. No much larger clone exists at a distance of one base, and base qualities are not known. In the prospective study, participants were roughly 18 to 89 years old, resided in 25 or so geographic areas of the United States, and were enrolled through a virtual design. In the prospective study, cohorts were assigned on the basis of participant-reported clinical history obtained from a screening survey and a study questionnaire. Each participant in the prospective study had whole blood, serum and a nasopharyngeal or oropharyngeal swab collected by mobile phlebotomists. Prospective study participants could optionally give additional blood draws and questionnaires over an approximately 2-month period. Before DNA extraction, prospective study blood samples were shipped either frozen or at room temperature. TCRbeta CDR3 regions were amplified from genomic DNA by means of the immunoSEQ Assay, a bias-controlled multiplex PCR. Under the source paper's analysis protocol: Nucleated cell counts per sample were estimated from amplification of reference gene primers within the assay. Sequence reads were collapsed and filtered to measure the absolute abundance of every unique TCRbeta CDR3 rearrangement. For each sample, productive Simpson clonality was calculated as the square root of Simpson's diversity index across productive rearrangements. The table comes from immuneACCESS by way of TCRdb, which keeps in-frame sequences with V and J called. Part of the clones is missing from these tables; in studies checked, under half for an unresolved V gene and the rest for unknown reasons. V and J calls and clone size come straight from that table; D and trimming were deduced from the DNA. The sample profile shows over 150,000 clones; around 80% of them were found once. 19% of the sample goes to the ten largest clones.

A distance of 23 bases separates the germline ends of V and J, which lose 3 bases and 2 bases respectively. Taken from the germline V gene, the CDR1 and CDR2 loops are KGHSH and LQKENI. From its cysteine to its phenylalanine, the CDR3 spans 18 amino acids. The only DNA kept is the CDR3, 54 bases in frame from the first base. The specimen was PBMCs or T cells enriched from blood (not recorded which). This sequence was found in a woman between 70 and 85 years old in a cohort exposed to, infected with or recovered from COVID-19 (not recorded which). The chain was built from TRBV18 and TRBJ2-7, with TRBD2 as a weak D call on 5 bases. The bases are TGTGCCAGCTCACCGCACCATGCGGGTTCTCCATTCCCCTACGAGCAGTACTTC. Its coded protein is CASSPHHAGSPFPYEQYF.